The 14 T cell receptor beta chains presented below share a single source sample, sequenced in a study of shared clonotypes between healthy human individuals. TCRdb's table, derived via immunoSEQ multiplex PCR, lists solely in-frame clones and lacks some. Here the sample spans some 2,500,000 clones, over 85% being singletons. Sample: naive CD4+ T cells from PBMCs. Sample subset: CD45RA+ positively selected. All receptors derive from a man younger than 35 in good health. Some clones in this sample may be carry-over from other donors' samples.

This clone came up once. This sequence joins TRBV6-1 and TRBJ2-1, with D perhaps TRBD1 (6 bases). From germline, CDR1 is MNHNS and CDR2 SASEGT. CDR3 length: 16 residues. Trimming left V 2 bases short and J 0 bases short, with 11 bases between. This chain's CDR3 is CASSEIGQSSYNEQFF. The CDR3 nucleotides read TGTGCCAGCAGTGAAATTGGACAGAGCTCCTACAATGAGCAGTTCTTC.

This chain links TRBV7-2 with TRBJ2-1; the D is unclear. Trimming took off 4 bases at V and 6 bases at J, with 7 bases between the two ends. Looked up from germline, CDR1 is SGHTA and CDR2 is FQGNSA. The CDR3 extends over 12 amino acids. The CDR3 nucleotides read TGTGCCAGCAGCTCAAATTTCAATGAGCAGTTCTTC. It translates to CASSSNFNEQFF. Supplemented by reference TRBV7-2 and TRBJ2-1, the full variable domain reads GAGVSQSPSNKVTEKGKDVELRCDPISGHTALYWYRQSLGQGLEFLIYFQGNSAPDKSGLPSDRFSAERTGGSVSTLTIQRTQQEDSAVYLCASSSNFNEQFFGPGTRLTVL.

The chain is built from TRBV18 and TRBJ2-3; a possible D gene is TRBD1 (5 bases). The CDR3 loop spans 13 amino acids. Trimming removed 2 bases from V and 4 bases from J, with 7 bases in between. The germline CDR1 and CDR2 sequences are KGHSH and LQKENI. As DNA, the CDR3 is TGTGCCAGCTCACCATCGACAGCAGATACGCAGTATTTT. Its translation: CASSPSTADTQYF.

This chain uses TRBV10-3 with TRBJ1-1; weak D call: TRBD1 (6 bases). Trimming took off 7 bases at V and 5 bases at J, with 17 bases between the two ends. The CDR3 totals 14 residues. Germline assignment: CDR1 ENHRY and CDR2 SYGVKD. CDR3 residues: CAITKTAGTTEAFF. Here the CDR3 DNA reads TGTGCCATCACCAAGACAGCGGGGACAACTGAAGCTTTCTTT.

The chain has TRBV9 and TRBJ1-4; TRBD1 matches at 9 bases. Trimming took 4 bases from V and 8 from J; bases not matched to a gene: 6. CDR1 and CDR2 (germline): SGDLS, YYNGEE. The CDR3 sequence is 14 residues long. The CDR3: CASSPGTGHEKLFF. The DNA of the CDR3 is TGTGCCAGCAGCCCGGGGACAGGGCACGAAAAACTGTTTTTT.

This rearrangement joins TRBV7-2 to TRBJ2-3, with D maybe TRBD2 (6 bases). Germline assignment: CDR1 SGHTA and CDR2 FQGNSA. Trimming removed 1 base from V and 6 bases from J, with 14 bases in between. The CDR3 runs 15 residues. The CDR3 loop reads CASSLVVLAGDTQYF. The CDR3 DNA sequence: TGTGCCAGCAGCTTAGTCGTACTAGCCGGGGATACGCAGTATTTT.

The rearrangement links TRBV19 to TRBJ2-7, with a possible D match to TRBD1 (6 bases). The CDR3 consists of 14 residues. The germline CDR1 and CDR2 sequences are LNHDA and SQIVND (reference sequence). V lost 5 bases and J lost 0, with 11 bases in between. CDR3 coding DNA: TGTGCCAGTAGTTCTTTCAGGGGCTCCTACGAGCAGTACTTC. Translated, it gives CASSSFRGSYEQYF.

V and J are TRBV7-8 and TRBJ2-7; 7 bases map to TRBD1. This CDR3 region has 17 residues. The V gene's germline CDR1 is SGHVS and CDR2 FQNEAQ. V shed 3 bases and J 1 base; nucleotides not matched to a gene: 12. CDR3 protein: CASSFFYGTDPSYEQYF. The CDR3 region has the DNA TGTGCCAGCAGCTTTTTTTACGGGACAGACCCTTCCTACGAGCAGTACTTC. The variable domain in full, completed from reference TRBV7-8 and TRBJ2-7, reads GAGVSQSPRYKVAKRGQDVALRCDPISGHVSLFWYQQALGQGPEFLTYFQNEAQLDKSGLPSDRFFAERPEGSVSTLKIQRTQQEDSAVYLCASSFFYGTDPSYEQYFGPGTRLTVT.

The chain joins TRBV7-2 to TRBJ1-5; D is unclear. Germline V gene sequence: CDR1 SGHTA, CDR2 FQGNSA. This CDR3 spans 15 amino acids. The ends were cut back, 5 bases at V and 0 bases at J, with 11 bases in the middle. The CDR3: CASSNTPYSNQPQHF. The DNA of the CDR3 is TGTGCCAGCAGCAACACTCCCTATAGCAATCAGCCCCAGCATTTT.

This clone has only one observation. The rearrangement joins TRBV4-1 to TRBJ1-2, with TRBD1 matching over 9 bases. With V trimmed by 4 bases and J by 4 bases, 7 bases remained unmatched. The CDR3 has 15 residues. CDR1 is MGHRA, CDR2 YSYEKL, per germline. The DNA for the CDR3 is TGCGCCAGCAGCCCCGGACAGGGGCATCGCTATGGCTACACCTTC. Protein sequence: CASSPGQGHRYGYTF.

The chain joins TRBV28 to TRBJ2-1, with D maybe TRBD2 (5 bases). The CDR3 loop spans 15 amino acids. V lost 4 bases to trimming and J lost 8 bases, with 18 bases between them. Germline V CDR1 and CDR2: MDHEN, SYDVKM. This chain's CDR3 is CASSSPTLVRHEQFF. The CDR3 DNA sequence: TGTGCCAGCAGTTCACCCACACTAGTCAGGCATGAGCAGTTCTTC.

V usage is TRBV5-1 and J usage is TRBJ2-7; a weak D match, TRBD1 (5 bases). This CDR3 spans 16 amino acids. Deletions cut 1 base from V and 2 bases from J, with 16 bases between. Per the germline V gene, CDR1 is SGHRS and CDR2 is YFSETQ. Written as DNA, the CDR3 is TGCGCCAGCAGCTTGAATTCGGACAAACTTACCTACGAGCAGTACTTC. Its protein product is CASSLNSDKLTYEQYF.

The chain recombines TRBV5-4 with TRBJ2-2, with 15 nucleotides matching TRBD2. Germline values: CDR1 SGHNT, CDR2 YYREEE (reference sequence). After removal of 0 bases from V and 5 bases from J, the junction contained 2 bases not matched to a gene. The CDR3 contains 17 residues. CDR3 sequence (DNA): TGTGCCAGCAGCTTGGGAGGACTAGCGGGAGGGACCGGGGAGCTGTTTTTT. Amino acid sequence: CASSLGGLAGGTGELFF.

V gene TRBV12-5 combines with J gene TRBJ2-7; D possibly corresponds to TRBD2 (5 bases). Germline-derived CDR1 and CDR2 are LGHNT and FRNRAP. This CDR3 is built from 14 residues. Trimming pared 4 bases from V and 3 bases from J, leaving 13 bases between. The CDR3 sequence is CASGSGIGNYEQYF. Written as DNA, the CDR3 is TGTGCTAGTGGTTCGGGAATAGGGAACTACGAGCAGTACTTC.